These 22 T cell receptor beta chains came from one sample sequenced in a study of monozygotic twins with cystic fibrosis. Sequencing used immunoSEQ multiplex PCR; TCRdb keeps in-frame clones, though not all of them. This sample yields approximately 10,000 clones, of which around 85% are seen a single time; approximately 0.56% belongs to the top ten. Specimen: blood. These receptors all come from a man aged 18 to 30 with cystic fibrosis.

The chain couples TRBV18 to TRBJ1-2; perhaps TRBD1 as D (6 bases). Germline V lookup: CDR1 KGHSH, CDR2 LQKENI. The CDR3 covers 16 residues. Trimming stripped 3 bases from V and 4 bases from J, with 18 bases between. CDR3 coding DNA: TGTGCCAGCTCACCCGACTTAGACAGGTTGTTCTATGGCTACACCTTC. Translated, it gives CASSPDLDRLFYGYTF.

Here the CDR3 reads CASSYSRDRGHEQYF. The CDR3 nucleotides read TGTGCCAGCAGTTACTCGAGGGACAGGGGTCACGAGCAGTACTTC. The V and J genes are TRBV6-5 and TRBJ2-7; 10 bases agree with TRBD1. The CDR3 contains 15 residues. V shed 0 bases, J shed 5 bases, and the junction held 4 bases outside the gene matches. The germline CDR1 and CDR2 sequences are MNHEY and SVGAGI.

The gene calls are TRBV14 and TRBJ2-5; TRBD1 agrees at 10 bases. The CDR3 is made up of 18 amino acids. Germline V lookup: CDR1 SGHDN, CDR2 FVKESK. Losses at the gene ends were 3 bases for V and 2 bases for J; bases not matched to a gene: 12. This CDR3 is CASSQWGRRDRGQETQYF. The CDR3 DNA follows: TGTGCCAGCAGCCAGTGGGGAAGGAGGGACAGGGGACAAGAGACCCAGTACTTC.

The chain links TRBV19 to TRBJ1-2; D unresolved. The V and J ends lost 0 bases and 8 bases respectively, with 13 bases between them. Per the germline V gene, CDR1 is LNHDA and CDR2 is SQIVND (reference sequence). The length of the CDR3 is 14 residues. This CDR3 reads CASSIDSRAAGYTF. The CDR3 DNA is TGTGCCAGTAGTATAGATTCGCGGGCGGCGGGCTACACCTTC.

The chain is built from TRBV9 and TRBJ2-5; D is perhaps TRBD1 or TRBD2 (5 bases each). The length of the CDR3 is 14 residues. CDR1 is SGDLS and CDR2 is YYNGEE in the germline V gene. The V end was cut by 0 bases, the J end by 4 bases, with 10 bases between. CDR3 nucleotide sequence: TGTGCCAGCAGCGTAGGGGGGTATCCAGAGACCCAGTACTTC. Translating gives CASSVGGYPETQYF. Full variable domain (outside the CDR3, taken from reference TRBV9 and TRBJ2-5): DSGVTQTPKHLITATGQRVTLRCSPRSGDLSVYWYQQSLDQGLQFLIQYYNGEERAKGNILERFSAQQFPDLHSELNLSSLELGDSALYFCASSVGGYPETQYFGPGTRLLVL.

This chain uses TRBV5-4 with TRBJ2-3, with D unresolved. V was pared by 4 bases and J by 0 bases, with 9 bases between. This CDR3 contains 14 residues. Germline CDR1 and CDR2: SGHNT and YYREEE (reference sequence). This CDR3 reads CASSPGTSTDTQYF. CDR3 coding DNA: TGTGCCAGCAGCCCCGGTACAAGCACAGATACGCAGTATTTT.

V usage is TRBV30 and J usage is TRBJ2-2, with TRBD2 matching over 9 bases. With 3 bases clipped from V and 6 bases from J, the junction kept 5 bases outside the gene matches. CDR1 and CDR2 from the germline V gene are GTSNPN and SVGIG (reference sequence). The CDR3 contains 14 residues. The CDR3 here is CAWRRGGRAGELFF. In nucleotides, the CDR3 is TGTGCCTGGAGGCGTGGCGGGAGGGCCGGGGAGCTGTTTTTT.

The V call is TRBV19, the J call TRBJ1-2; 9 nucleotides match TRBD1. After removal of 5 bases from V and 1 base from J, the junction contained 8 bases not matched to a gene. The V gene's germline CDR1 is LNHDA and CDR2 SQIVND (reference sequence). This CDR3 spans 16 amino acids. The CDR3 sequence is CASSDAGTGSNYGYTF. CDR3 sequence (DNA): TGTGCCAGTAGTGACGCCGGGACAGGGAGTAACTATGGCTACACCTTC. The full variable domain, rest sourced from reference TRBV19 and TRBJ1-2, is DGGITQSPKYLFRKEGQNVTLSCEQNLNHDAMYWYRQDPGQGLRLIYYSQIVNDFQKGDIAEGYSVSREKKESFPLTVTSAQKNPTAFYLCASSDAGTGSNYGYTFGSGTRLTVV.

This chain joins TRBV30 and TRBJ1-1, with D possibly matching TRBD1 (6 bases). Trimming took off 5 bases at V and 1 base at J, with 8 bases between the two ends. CDR1 is GTSNPN and CDR2 is SVGIG in the germline V gene (reference sequence). The CDR3 has 12 amino acids. This CDR3 reads CAWDRSNTEAFF. CDR3 nucleotide sequence: TGTGCCTGGGACAGGTCGAACACTGAAGCTTTCTTT.

The J gene is TRBJ2-1, the V gene TRBV6-5; 7 nucleotides agree with TRBD1. Germline-derived CDR1 and CDR2 are MNHEY and SVGAGI. The CDR3 is made up of 15 amino acids. V shed 6 bases and J 4 bases; nucleotides not matched to a gene: 9. The CDR3 reads CASRTTGQLYNEQFF. CDR3 DNA: TGTGCCAGCAGAACCACGGGACAGCTATACAATGAGCAGTTCTTC.

This clone occurred a few times. The chain uses TRBV19 and TRBJ2-2; the D gene is possibly TRBD1 (6 bases). V was cut by 2 bases and J by 7 bases, with 11 bases left in between. The CDR3 has 14 residues. The V gene's germline CDR1 is LNHDA and CDR2 SQIVND (reference sequence). The CDR3 loop is CASSIQGLGGELFF. For the CDR3, the DNA is TGTGCCAGTAGTATACAGGGGCTGGGCGGGGAGCTGTTTTTT.

The chain carries TRBV2 and TRBJ1-2; possibly TRBD1 for D (6 bases). The CDR3 contains 14 residues. CDR1 and CDR2 from the germline V gene are SNHLY and FYNNEI. Trimming left V 5 bases short and J 3 bases short, with 13 bases between. CDR3 in amino acids: CASSPGVRDYGYTF. Here the CDR3 DNA reads TGTGCCAGCAGTCCAGGGGTTAGAGACTATGGCTACACCTTC.

The rearrangement uses TRBV5-6 and TRBJ2-2; TRBD1 aligns across 9 bases. Germline V gives CDR1 SGHDT, CDR2 YYEEEE. The CDR3 spans 15 residues. J was trimmed by 4 bases and V by 4 bases; bases with no gene match: 5. This CDR3 reads CASSLGDRATGELFF. The CDR3 DNA reads TGTGCCAGCAGCCTGGGGGACAGGGCCACCGGGGAGCTGTTTTTT.

The chain joins TRBV10-3 to TRBJ2-5; 10 nucleotides align to TRBD2. The germline V gene has CDR1 ENHRY and CDR2 SYGVKD. Trimming cost V 4 bases and J 3 bases; bases outside gene matches: 2. The CDR3 loop spans 14 amino acids. CDR3 nucleotides: TGTGCCATCAGTGGACTAGCGGGTGAAGAGACCCAGTACTTC. It specifies CAISGLAGEETQYF.

This clone was counted a single time. V gene TRBV15 combines with J gene TRBJ2-7; TRBD1 might be the D (6 bases). Germline V gives CDR1 LNHNV, CDR2 YYDKDF (reference sequence). V shed 4 bases and J shed 7 bases, with 11 bases lying between them. The CDR3 runs to 12 residues. As DNA, the CDR3 is TGTGCCACCAGCACCCCAGACAGGGAGCAGTACTTC. This sequence encodes CATSTPDREQYF.

The chain employs TRBV5-1 and TRBJ2-3; 8 bases match TRBD1. From germline, CDR1 is SGHRS and CDR2 YFSETQ. The V segment lost 4 bases and the J segment 1 base; nucleotides outside the gene matches: 8. The CDR3 loop spans 16 amino acids. The DNA of the CDR3 is TGCGCCAGCAGCAGCCAGGGGGCTGCGGGCACAGATACGCAGTATTTT. Translated, it gives CASSSQGAAGTDTQYF.

The chain couples TRBV2 to TRBJ2-1; D gene ambiguous. In germline, CDR1 is SNHLY, CDR2 FYNNEI. V dropped 6 bases and J dropped 11 bases, with 11 bases sitting between them. This CDR3 contains 11 residues. The CDR3 nucleotides read TGTGCCAGCAGCGGCCCAGGTCAGCAGTTCTTC. Protein: CASSGPGQQFF.

This clone was seen a single time. The rearrangement uses TRBV5-1 and TRBJ2-1, with D perhaps matching TRBD2 (5 bases). V lost 0 bases to trimming and J lost 2 bases, with 9 bases between them. Germline-derived CDR1 and CDR2 are SGHRS and YFSETQ. The CDR3 is made up of 15 amino acids. In nucleotides, the CDR3 is TGCGCCAGCAGCTTGGCCGGGGAAACCTACAATGAGCAGTTCTTC. The encoded protein is CASSLAGETYNEQFF.

The chain uses TRBV6-1 and TRBJ1-6; 12 bases are a match to TRBD1. This CDR3 has 14 residues. Germline CDR1 reads MNHNS; CDR2 reads SASEGT. V lost 6 bases and J lost 10; bases outside the gene matches: 4. CDR3 loop: CASRGTGGGSPLHF. The CDR3 region has the DNA TGTGCCAGCAGGGGGACAGGGGGCGGCTCACCCCTCCACTTT.

This sequence joins TRBV10-2 and TRBJ2-7; D may be TRBD2 (6 bases). This CDR3 comprises 15 residues. The germline V gene has CDR1 WSHSY and CDR2 SAAADI. Deletions cut 2 bases from V and 3 bases from J, with 14 bases between. The CDR3 coding sequence is TGCGCCAGCAGTGAGGCGGGCGGGGACTTCTACGAGCAGTACTTC. The encoded protein is CASSEAGGDFYEQYF.

The chain employs TRBV6-1 and TRBJ1-1; D is unresolved. CDR1 is MNHNS, CDR2 SASEGT, per germline. V lost 6 bases, J lost 4 bases, and 9 bases lay in between. The CDR3 runs to 12 residues. The DNA of the CDR3 is TGTGCCAGCAGCGCCTTAGGCACTGAAGCTTTCTTT. Translated, it gives CASSALGTEAFF.

V and J are TRBV4-2 and TRBJ2-3; D is uncertain. The germline gives CDR1 LGHNA, CDR2 YNFKEQ. V lost 0 bases to trimming and J lost 5 bases, with 9 bases between them. CDR3 length equals 14 residues. CDR3: CASSQDGTKDTQYF. The CDR3 DNA sequence: TGTGCCAGCAGCCAAGATGGTACCAAAGATACGCAGTATTTT.